These 18 T cell receptor beta chains were sequenced from one sample in a study of identical twins (dated by TCRdb to the mid-2010s). The library relied on 5' RACE. The instrument was an Illumina HiSeq 2000. The raw public reads went through TCRdb reprocessing: fastp at Q25, MiXCR clone calling, in-frame beta chains kept. Duplicate CDR3 protein sequences are folded into a single record with the most common DNA and genes. The sample table shows hundreds of thousands of distinct CDR3 sequences, and 5.5% to 6.5% are seen once. The top ten hold about 1.8% of the sample. The material sequenced was naive T cells sorted from blood. The intended sense of this specimen's cell subset or site label: cells isolated with a human naive T-cell isolation kit. The receptors originated from a man aged 18 to 29 in good health.

This clonotype was found many times. The rearrangement links TRBV12-3 or TRBV12-4 to TRBJ2-3; D tentatively fits TRBD1 or TRBD2 (5 bases each). Trimming stripped 8 bases from V and 0 bases from J, with 12 bases between. The CDR3 runs 14 residues. CDR3 region: CASRSGPSTDTQYF. CDR3 nucleotides: TGTGCCAGCCGTTCGGGACCTAGCACAGATACGCAGTATTTT.

The chain joins TRBV6-2 or TRBV6-3 to TRBJ2-2; tentatively, D is TRBD2 (5 bases). Germline V CDR1 and CDR2: MNHEY, SVGEGT. The CDR3 has 13 residues. Trimming removed 7 bases from V and 6 bases from J, with 12 bases in between. For the CDR3, the DNA is TGTGCCAGCATTCCCGGGCGGGCCGGGGAGCTGTTTTTT. Amino acid sequence: CASIPGRAGELFF.

J is TRBJ1-6 and V is TRBV7-2; TRBD1 matches 7 bases. CDR1 is SGHTA and CDR2 is FQGNSA in the germline V gene. The CDR3 extends over 13 amino acids. The ends lost 1 base at V and 19 bases at J; junction bases unmatched: 10. The CDR3 loop is CASSLVADRDVHF. CDR3 DNA sequence: TGTGCCAGCAGCTTAGTGGCCGACAGGGACGTTCACTTT.

The chain recombines TRBV7-9 with TRBJ2-1, with 8 nucleotides matching TRBD2. CDR3 size: 14 residues. Germline loops: CDR1 SEHNR, CDR2 FQNEAQ (reference sequence). After removal of 4 bases from V and 9 bases from J, the junction contained 8 bases not matched to a gene. In nucleotides, the CDR3 is TGTGCCAGCAGCTCAGCGGGAGTTGGCCCTGAGCAGTTCTTC. It specifies CASSSAGVGPEQFF.

This clonotype was counted a few times. The V call is TRBV5-8, the J call TRBJ2-1, with 8 bases fitting TRBD2. The germline gives CDR1 SGHTS, CDR2 YDEGEE. This CDR3 is 14 amino acids long. Unmatched junction bases numbered 3, after V lost 0 bases and J lost 7 bases. The chain's CDR3 is CASSLGGLGNEQFF. In nucleotides, the CDR3 is TGTGCCAGCAGCTTGGGGGGACTAGGGAATGAGCAGTTCTTC.

The J gene is TRBJ2-1, the V gene TRBV14; no firm D call. V shed 1 base and J shed 10 bases, with 8 bases lying between them. Germline lookup yields CDR1 SGHDN and CDR2 FVKESK. CDR3 length: 12 amino acids. The CDR3 is CASSQVSTEQFF. CDR3 bases: TGTGCCAGCAGCCAAGTTTCCACAGAGCAGTTCTTC.

This clonotype was counted only a few times. The V and J genes are TRBV28 and TRBJ2-6; 7 positions agree with TRBD2. The CDR3 is 16 amino acids. The J segment lost 0 bases and the V segment lost 4 bases, leaving 3 bases of the junction unmatched. The germline gives CDR1 MDHEN, CDR2 SYDVKM. CDR3 bases: TGTGCCAGCAGTTCCTGGACTAGCTCTGGGGCCAACGTCCTGACTTTC. It yields the protein CASSSWTSSGANVLTF.

This clonotype was seen ten or more times. The rearrangement links TRBV20-1 to TRBJ2-1; D unresolved. Germline-derived CDR1 and CDR2 are DFQATT and SNEGSKA (reference sequence). The CDR3 consists of 14 residues. V gave up 3 bases and J gave up 4 bases, with 13 bases separating them. CDR3 bases: TGCAGTGCTAGGCAGGAGTTGAGGTACAATGAGCAGTTCTTC. As protein: CSARQELRYNEQFF.

This clonotype was detected ten times or more. CDR3 protein: CASSQQTSGDTQYF. The CDR3 DNA reads TGCGCCAGCAGCCAGCAAACTTCAGGAGATACGCAGTATTTT. This chain connects TRBV4-1 to TRBJ2-3, with unresolved D. Looked up from germline, CDR1 is MGHRA and CDR2 is YSYEKL. V was pared by 3 bases and J by 5 bases, with 12 bases between. The CDR3 length is 14 residues.

In this sample, this clonotype turned up many times. The chain links TRBV7-3 to TRBJ1-1; 8 positions agree with TRBD1. Trimming cost V 0 bases and J 7 bases; bases outside gene matches: 7. The CDR3 runs to 15 residues. Germline loops: CDR1 SGHTA, CDR2 FQGTGA. The CDR3 is CASSLTVGDRGEAFF. Written as DNA, the CDR3 is TGTGCCAGCAGCTTAACCGTGGGAGACAGGGGTGAAGCTTTCTTT.

This clonotype has at least ten counts. The chain combines TRBV5-5 with TRBJ2-5; D gene unclear. Trimming left V 4 bases short and J 5 bases short, with 18 bases between. The CDR3 loop spans 15 amino acids. In germline, CDR1 is SGHKS, CDR2 YYEKEE (reference sequence). CDR3 residues: CASSPFVETMETQYF. In nucleotides, the CDR3 is TGTGCCAGCAGCCCCTTTGTTGAGACGATGGAGACCCAGTACTTC.

This clonotype was seen many times. J is TRBJ1-5 and V is TRBV5-1, with no clear D. V was pared by 4 bases and J by 5 bases, with 10 bases between. The CDR3 has 13 residues. Germline V gene sequence: CDR1 SGHRS, CDR2 YFSETQ. CDR3 sequence (DNA): TGCGCCAGCAGCCCCGACGGTTATCAGCCCCAGCATTTT. Amino acid sequence: CASSPDGYQPQHF.

V and J are TRBV4-2 and TRBJ1-1; 7 bases are a match to TRBD1. V shed 10 bases, J shed 1 base, and the junction held 15 bases outside the gene matches. The CDR3 has 16 residues. CDR1 LGHNA and CDR2 YNFKEQ come from the germline V gene. The CDR3, as DNA: TGTGCCACCCAGGAGGTAGGGGGCCGGGGGAACACTGAAGCTTTCTTT. The encoded protein is CATQEVGGRGNTEAFF.

A few counts support this clonotype. The gene calls are TRBV5-6 and TRBJ2-1; 12 bases fit TRBD2. Germline values: CDR1 SGHDT, CDR2 YYEEEE. The CDR3 totals 18 residues. The J segment lost 8 bases and the V segment lost 0 bases, leaving 12 bases of the junction unmatched. The CDR3 nucleotides read TGTGCCAGCAGCTTGGGCCTAGCGGGAGGGCCCGGTTCCTATGAGCAGTTCTTC. Encoded protein: CASSLGLAGGPGSYEQFF.

This clonotype has a handful of counts. J is TRBJ2-3 and V is TRBV11-2; TRBD2 matches at 7 bases. With V trimmed by 7 bases and J by 4 bases, 14 bases remained unmatched. This CDR3 has 16 residues. Germline loops: CDR1 SGHAT, CDR2 FQNNGV. DNA of the CDR3: TGTGCCAGCACCCCTCGTTCCGCTAGCGGCCCAGATACGCAGTATTTT. Residues: CASTPRSASGPDTQYF. The complete variable domain, with remaining parts taken from reference TRBV11-2 and TRBJ2-3, reads EAGVAQSPRYKIIEKRQSVAFWCNPISGHATLYWYQQILGQGPKLLIQFQNNGVVDDSQLPKDRFSAERLKGVDSTLKIQPAKLEDSAVYLCASTPRSASGPDTQYFGPGTRLTVL.

The chain is built from TRBV5-6 and TRBJ2-3, with 8 positions matching TRBD2. The V gene's germline CDR1 is SGHDT and CDR2 YYEEEE. V gave up 0 bases and J gave up 0 bases; unmatched junction bases: 15. The CDR3 totals 20 residues. CDR3: CASSLEVSRAGGLSTDTQYF. The CDR3 DNA is TGTGCCAGCAGCTTGGAAGTCAGCCGGGCGGGAGGTTTGAGCACAGATACGCAGTATTTT.

This clonotype was found many times. This chain connects TRBV20-1 to TRBJ2-7, with 7 nucleotides matching TRBD1. The germline V gene encodes CDR1 DFQATT and CDR2 SNEGSKA (reference sequence). Losses at the gene ends were 4 bases for V and 4 bases for J; bases not matched to a gene: 4. This CDR3 region has 12 residues. CDR3 sequence reads: CSATLTGYEQYF. CDR3 bases: TGCAGTGCTACTCTGACAGGGTACGAGCAGTACTTC.

This clonotype was counted many times. The chain links TRBV10-2 to TRBJ2-5; 9 nucleotides agree with TRBD2. This CDR3 contains 15 residues. With 6 bases clipped from V and 1 base from J, the junction kept 6 bases outside the gene matches. CDR1 WSHSY and CDR2 SAAADI come from the germline V gene. CDR3 DNA: TGCGCCAGCAGGGTAGCGGGAGCGGTCCAAGAGACCCAGTACTTC. Translation: CASRVAGAVQETQYF.